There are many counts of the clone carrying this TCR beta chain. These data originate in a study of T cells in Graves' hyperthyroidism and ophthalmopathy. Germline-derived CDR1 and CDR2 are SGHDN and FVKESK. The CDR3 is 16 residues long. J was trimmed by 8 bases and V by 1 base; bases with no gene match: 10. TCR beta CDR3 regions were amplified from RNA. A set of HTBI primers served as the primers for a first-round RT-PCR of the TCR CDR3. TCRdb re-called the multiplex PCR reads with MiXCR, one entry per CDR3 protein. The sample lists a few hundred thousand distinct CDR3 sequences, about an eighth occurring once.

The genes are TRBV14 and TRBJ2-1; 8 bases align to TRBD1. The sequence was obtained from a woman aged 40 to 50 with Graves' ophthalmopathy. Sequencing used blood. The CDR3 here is CASSQGLSRTGYEQFF. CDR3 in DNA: TGTGCCAGCAGCCAAGGGTTATCCAGGACAGGGTATGAGCAGTTCTTC.